The 6 T cell receptor beta chains in this list originate from one sample, sequenced in a study of CD8+CD57+ T cells in acquired aplastic anemia. Both TCR beta VDJ combination and CDR3 sequence profiling were carried out. Genomic DNA was the template for this profiling. One entry per CDR3 protein, called by TCRdb with MiXCR from the reads. The sample has about 220,000 distinct CDR3 sequences; about 37% are singletons. Input material: sorted CD4+, CD8+, or CD8+CD57+ T cells (not recorded which) from PBMCs. All receptors come from a human donor in good health, serving as a control.

Many counts were recorded for this clonotype. V and J are TRBV5-1 and TRBJ2-3; 8 nucleotides align to TRBD1. This CDR3 region has 14 residues. From germline, CDR1 is SGHRS and CDR2 YFSETQ. With 3 bases clipped from V and 3 bases from J, the junction kept 3 bases outside the gene matches. Here the CDR3 reads CASSSRTGTDTQYF. The DNA of the CDR3 is TGCGCCAGCAGCTCGAGGACAGGGACAGATACGCAGTATTTT.

The rearrangement joins TRBV5-1 to TRBJ2-3; 8 bases are a match to TRBD2. In germline, CDR1 is SGHRS, CDR2 YFSETQ. The CDR3 length is 16 residues. V lost 3 bases, J lost 0 bases, and 6 bases stayed unmatched. CDR3 in DNA: TGCGCCAGCAGCTCGGGGGGGTGGCAGAGCACAGATACGCAGTATTTT. It specifies CASSSGGWQSTDTQYF.

This clonotype was counted ten times or more. The CDR3 coding sequence is TGTGCCATCAGGGACCCTCAAGGACAGCTCCAAGAGACCCAGTACTTC. This sequence encodes CAIRDPQGQLQETQYF. J is TRBJ2-5 and V is TRBV10-3; possible D gene TRBD1, 6 bases. Deletions cut 6 bases from V and 1 base from J, with 18 bases between. Germline V CDR1 and CDR2: ENHRY, SYGVKD. This CDR3 spans 16 amino acids.

This clonotype came up many times. The CDR3: CASSFGQTDTQYF. CDR3 bases: TGTGCCAGCAGCTTTGGACAGACAGATACGCAGTATTTT. The gene calls are TRBV7-2 and TRBJ2-3; the D gene is possibly TRBD1 (6 bases). Germline CDR1 is SGHTA and CDR2 is FQGNSA. The CDR3 runs to 13 residues. V was clipped by 3 bases and J by 3 bases, with 7 bases between them. Supplemented by reference TRBV7-2 and TRBJ2-3, the full variable domain reads GAGVSQSPSNKVTEKGKDVELRCDPISGHTALYWYRQSLGQGLEFLIYFQGNSAPDKSGLPSDRFSAERTGGSVSTLTIQRTQQEDSAVYLCASSFGQTDTQYFGPGTRLTVL.

This clonotype was picked up a small number of times. The rearrangement links TRBV29-1 to TRBJ1-2; no definite D call. Trimming pared 2 bases from V and 7 bases from J, leaving 8 bases between. Germline-derived CDR1 and CDR2 are SQVTM and ANQGSEA. This CDR3 has 11 residues. DNA of the CDR3: TGCAGCGTTGAATGGTCGTCTGGCTACACCTTC. Its translation: CSVEWSSGYTF.

V usage is TRBV20-1 and J usage is TRBJ2-7, with TRBD2 as a possible D gene (5 bases). Per germline, CDR1 DFQATT and CDR2 SNEGSKA (reference sequence). This CDR3 is 15 amino acids long. Trimming shortened V by 1 base and J by 7 bases, and 20 bases separated the two germline ends. The CDR3 sequence is CSARGPEGTLQEQYV. The CDR3 DNA is TGCAGTGCTAGAGGCCCTGAGGGCACTCTACAAGAGCAGTACGTC.